Listed below are T cell receptor beta chains from one sample, sequenced in a study of blood T cell repertoires in COVID-19. The protocol was immunoSEQ multiplex PCR, while the TCRdb copy is restricted to in-frame clones and leaves out a portion. The sample lists about 380,000 clones, roughly nine tenths occurring once. Sequencing input: PBMCs or T cells enriched from blood (not recorded which). The receptors derive from a woman aged 25 to 45 who had recovered from COVID-19. Both conserved end residues are part of each CDR3. D genes are given only for firm matches. Clone size appears in some rows only: once, few, many, or a class for an expanded clone.

V gene,D gene,clone size,J gene,CDR3 DNA,CDR3 protein
TRBV6-1,NA,NA,TRBJ2-5,TGTGCCAGCAGTGATCGGGGGGAGACCCAGTACTTC,CASSDRGETQYF
TRBV27,TRBD2,once,TRBJ2-4,TGTGCCAGCAGTGACACTCCGGGACTAGCGGGAGGTCAGTACTTC,CASSDTPGLAGGQYF
TRBV5-1,NA,NA,TRBJ2-5,TGCGCCAGCAGCTTCTCGACCGACTCGGGCCAAGAGACCCAGTACTTC,CASSFSTDSGQETQYF
TRBV7-6,TRBD2,once,TRBJ2-1,TGTGCCAGCAGCTTGGGACTAGCAGCGTACAATGAGCAGTTCTTC,CASSLGLAAYNEQFF
TRBV10-3,NA,NA,TRBJ2-7,TGTGCCATAACACAGGGAACCGAGCAGTACTTC,CAITQGTEQYF
TRBV5-1,NA,NA,TRBJ2-3,TGCGCCAGCAGCCCCGTTCCGGGGACAGATACGCAGTATTTT,CASSPVPGTDTQYF
TRBV7-8,NA,once,TRBJ1-3,TGTGCCAGCAGCCCGTCTGGAAACACCATATATTTT,CASSPSGNTIYF
TRBV2,NA,NA,TRBJ1-2,TGTGCCAGCAGTGAAAGGCAGGTCTATGGCTACACCTTC,CASSERQVYGYTF
TRBV2,NA,NA,TRBJ1-5,TGTGCCAGCAGTGTGGGCGGACAAAGCAATCAGCCCCAGCATTTT,CASSVGGQSNQPQHF
TRBV29-1,TRBD1,NA,TRBJ2-7,TGCAGCGTTCCCCGACAGGGAACCTACGAGCAGTACTTC,CSVPRQGTYEQYF
TRBV5-4,TRBD1,NA,TRBJ1-3,TGTGCCAGCAGCATACAGGGACAGCTAGTTGGAAACACCATATATTTT,CASSIQGQLVGNTIYF
TRBV19,TRBD1,NA,TRBJ1-2,TGTGCCAGTAGTCCTTATTCGGGGACAGGGGGAAACTATGGCTACACCTTC,CASSPYSGTGGNYGYTF
TRBV2,NA,NA,TRBJ2-7,TGTGCCAGCAGTGAAGGTTCAGGACAGCCCTACGAGCAGTACTTC,CASSEGSGQPYEQYF
TRBV9,NA,NA,TRBJ2-7,TGTGCCAGCAGCGTAGAAACAGGGAGAGGCGAGCAGTACTTC,CASSVETGRGEQYF
TRBV4-1,TRBD1,NA,TRBJ1-5,TGCGCCAGCAGCCATCCCGACAGGGGCCAGCCCCAGCATTTT,CASSHPDRGQPQHF
TRBV6-5,TRBD1,NA,TRBJ1-3,TGTGCCAGCAGCCCCGGGACAGGAACTGGAAACACCATATATTTT,CASSPGTGTGNTIYF
TRBV19,TRBD1,NA,TRBJ1-6,TGTGCCAGTAGTCCTAATCGACAGGGAAGGGGAAATTCACCCCTCCACTTT,CASSPNRQGRGNSPLHF
TRBV5-8,TRBD1,NA,TRBJ1-5,TGTGCCAGCAGCTTTGATGGGACAGGAGTACGAAATCAGCCCCAGCATTTT,CASSFDGTGVRNQPQHF
TRBV19,TRBD2,NA,TRBJ2-3,TGTGCCAGTAGTCCTCTCCCAGCGGGAAGCACAGATACGCAGTATTTT,CASSPLPAGSTDTQYF
TRBV6-5,NA,NA,TRBJ1-5,TGTGCCAGCAGGGGACATCCCAATCAGCCCCAGCATTTT,CASRGHPNQPQHF
TRBV7-8,TRBD2,NA,TRBJ2-1,TGTGCCAGCAGCTTCCCCCTCCTAGCGGGGGGCCCCGAAGAGCAGTTCTTC,CASSFPLLAGGPEEQFF
TRBV24-1,NA,NA,TRBJ1-2,TGTGCCACCAGTGATCCACTTCGAAACTATGGCTACACCTTC,CATSDPLRNYGYTF
TRBV5-1,TRBD1,NA,TRBJ1-1,TGCGCCAGCACACTCAGGGGGCAGACTGAAGCTTTCTTT,CASTLRGQTEAFF
TRBV19,TRBD1,NA,TRBJ1-2,TGTGCCAGTAGTGCCGACAGGGGAAGATATGGCTACACCTTC,CASSADRGRYGYTF
TRBV11-2,NA,NA,TRBJ1-1,TGTGCCAGCAGCTTAAATCCAGGGGTCTTGGAAACTGAAGCTTTCTTT,CASSLNPGVLETEAFF
TRBV14,NA,NA,TRBJ2-2,TGTGCCAGCAGCCGAGGACTGAACACCGGGGAGCTGTTTTTT,CASSRGLNTGELFF
TRBV4-2,TRBD1,few,TRBJ1-2,TGTGCCAGCAGCCAGTCCGCGGGAGGGGGCAGGGCGAATGGCTACACCTTC,CASSQSAGGGRANGYTF
TRBV7-3,NA,NA,TRBJ1-1,TGTGCCAGCAGCTTAGCGTTATACACTGAAGCTTTCTTT,CASSLALYTEAFF
TRBV28,TRBD2,NA,TRBJ2-2,TGTGCCAGCAGTTTAATCCGGGGGGCGAACACCGGGGAGCTGTTTTTT,CASSLIRGANTGELFF
TRBV5-1,TRBD2,NA,TRBJ2-1,TGCGCCAGCAGCTTCGGGGCGGGGGGGCCCAACAATGAGCAGTTCTTC,CASSFGAGGPNNEQFF
TRBV10-3,TRBD1,NA,TRBJ2-7,TGTGCCATCAGTGATCCGTCCGGGACAGGCCCCTACTACGAGCAGTACTTC,CAISDPSGTGPYYEQYF
TRBV7-9,TRBD1,once,TRBJ1-1,TGTGCCAGCAGCTCCGGGACAGGGGCGACTGAAGCTTTCTTT,CASSSGTGATEAFF
TRBV4-1,TRBD1,NA,TRBJ2-1,TGCGCCAGCAGCCAAGTGGGACAGGTGACCTACAATGAGCAGTTCTTC,CASSQVGQVTYNEQFF
TRBV5-4,TRBD1,NA,TRBJ2-7,TGTGCCAGCACCAGACAGGGGGCAGACGAGCAGTACTTC,CASTRQGADEQYF
TRBV6-5,TRBD2,NA,TRBJ2-5,TGTGCCGCCGGGAGGGCCGCGGAGACCCAGTACTTC,CAAGRAAETQYF
TRBV15,TRBD2,NA,TRBJ2-5,TGTGCCACCAGCAGACCAGACCCGGGGGGGCAAGAGACCCAGTACTTC,CATSRPDPGGQETQYF
TRBV28,NA,NA,TRBJ1-1,TGTGCCAGCAGTTTATTAGGCCCCTCGGCTGAGGGGGACACTGAAGCTTTCTTT,CASSLLGPSAEGDTEAFF
TRBV12-3/TRBV12-4,NA,NA,TRBJ1-2,TGTGCCACCATTGACTCAGAAAACTATGGCTACACCTTC,CATIDSENYGYTF
TRBV19,TRBD1,NA,TRBJ1-5,TGTGCCAGTAGTACTGCCGGGACAGGGGAAGAATATCAGCCCCAGCATTTT,CASSTAGTGEEYQPQHF
TRBV9,NA,NA,TRBJ1-1,TGTGCCAGCAGCGGATTTACAGGGCTCAGGAACACTGAAGCTTTCTTT,CASSGFTGLRNTEAFF
TRBV12-3/TRBV12-4,TRBD1,few,TRBJ1-2,TGTGCCAGCAGACCAGGGGGCGGGGGCTACACCTTC,CASRPGGGGYTF
TRBV27,TRBD1,NA,TRBJ2-3,TGTGCCAGCAGTTACGACCGGGACAGGGGGCGGACAGATACGCAGTATTTT,CASSYDRDRGRTDTQYF
TRBV7-8,NA,NA,TRBJ1-5,TGTGCCAGCAGCTTAGTTAACAGCCGAAATCAGCCCCAGCATTTT,CASSLVNSRNQPQHF
TRBV19,NA,NA,TRBJ1-1,TGTGCCAGTATCTTTGGAGACACTGAAGCTTTCTTT,CASIFGDTEAFF
TRBV6-1,TRBD2,NA,TRBJ2-1,TGTGCCAGCAGTGAGAGTCTAGCGGAACCCAGCTCCTACAATGAGCAGTTCTTC,CASSESLAEPSSYNEQFF
TRBV2,TRBD1,few,TRBJ1-5,TGTGCCAGCTCGGACAGGCATAGCAATCAGCCCCAGCATTTT,CASSDRHSNQPQHF
TRBV25-1,NA,NA,TRBJ2-2,TGTGCCAGCAGCGCCGCGGTTGACACCGGGGAGCTGTTTTTT,CASSAAVDTGELFF
TRBV24-1,TRBD1,few,TRBJ1-2,TGTGCCACCAGTGATCCACAGGGGGCGGACTATGGCTACACCTTC,CATSDPQGADYGYTF
TRBV28,NA,NA,TRBJ1-4,TGTGCCAGCAGTTCCTTAGCGGATAATGAAAAACTGTTTTTT,CASSSLADNEKLFF